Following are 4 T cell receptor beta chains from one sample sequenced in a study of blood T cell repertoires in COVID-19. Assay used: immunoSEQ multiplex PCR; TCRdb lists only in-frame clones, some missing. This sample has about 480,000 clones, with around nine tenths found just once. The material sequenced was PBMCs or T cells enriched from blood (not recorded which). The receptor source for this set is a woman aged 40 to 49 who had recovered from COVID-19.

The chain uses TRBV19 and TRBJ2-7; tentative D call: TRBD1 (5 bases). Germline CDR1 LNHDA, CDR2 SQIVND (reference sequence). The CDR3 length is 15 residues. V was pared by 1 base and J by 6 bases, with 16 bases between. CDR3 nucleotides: TGTGCCAGTAGTATAGTTGGCCGACAGAGGAGCGAGCAGTACTTC. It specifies CASSIVGRQRSEQYF.

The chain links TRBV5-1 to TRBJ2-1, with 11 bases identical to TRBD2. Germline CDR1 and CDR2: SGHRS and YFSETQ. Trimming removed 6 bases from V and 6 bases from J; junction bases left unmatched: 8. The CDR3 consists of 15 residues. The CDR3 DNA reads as TGCGCCAGCACCCGATTTAGCGGGGGGGTCAATGAGCAGTTCTTC. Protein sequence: CASTRFSGGVNEQFF.

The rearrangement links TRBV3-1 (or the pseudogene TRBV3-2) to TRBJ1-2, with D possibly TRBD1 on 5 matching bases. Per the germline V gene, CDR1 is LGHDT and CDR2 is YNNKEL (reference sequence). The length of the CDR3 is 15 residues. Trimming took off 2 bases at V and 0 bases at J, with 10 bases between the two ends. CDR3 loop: CASSQMAGPNYGYTF. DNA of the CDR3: TGTGCCAGCAGCCAAATGGCAGGGCCTAACTATGGCTACACCTTC.

The CDR3 region is CASSLFRAGELFF. The DNA of the CDR3 is TGTGCCAGCAGCTTATTTCGGGCCGGGGAGCTGTTTTTT. The chain recombines TRBV11-3 with TRBJ2-2, with D uncertain. Germline V gene data show CDR1 as SGHNT and CDR2 as YENEEA. V shed 2 bases and J shed 6 bases, with 7 bases lying between them. This CDR3 has 13 residues.